This TCR beta chain was identified during a study of blood T cell repertoires in COVID-19. Overall study context: Samples taken during acute and convalescent COVID-19 were collected in the United States, Italy and Spain.

Patients from Seattle were sampled longitudinally, starting during active infection. Authors' data handling: Using reference gene primer amplification, nucleated cell counts were estimated. Sequencing was performed with immunoSEQ multiplex PCR; in TCRdb, only in-frame clones are kept and a portion is missing. Clone size and V and J calls were adopted from that table, with D and trimming inferred from the DNA. The repertoire has approximately 250,000 clones, around 84% of them found once; the top ten carry 5.2%. CDR1 and CDR2 from the germline V gene are SGHVS and FQNEAQ. V trimming: 1 base; J trimming: 5 bases; junction bases outside the gene matches: 3. The CDR3 consists of 14 residues.

Sequencing was performed on peripheral blood. The receptor was isolated from a woman aged 60-75 years with COVID-19, enrolled during active disease. The chain combines TRBV7-8 with TRBJ2-7, with TRBD1 matching over 9 bases. The CDR3 reads CASSLGTGGNEQYF. CDR3 DNA sequence: TGTGCCAGCAGCTTAGGAACAGGGGGCAACGAGCAGTACTTC.